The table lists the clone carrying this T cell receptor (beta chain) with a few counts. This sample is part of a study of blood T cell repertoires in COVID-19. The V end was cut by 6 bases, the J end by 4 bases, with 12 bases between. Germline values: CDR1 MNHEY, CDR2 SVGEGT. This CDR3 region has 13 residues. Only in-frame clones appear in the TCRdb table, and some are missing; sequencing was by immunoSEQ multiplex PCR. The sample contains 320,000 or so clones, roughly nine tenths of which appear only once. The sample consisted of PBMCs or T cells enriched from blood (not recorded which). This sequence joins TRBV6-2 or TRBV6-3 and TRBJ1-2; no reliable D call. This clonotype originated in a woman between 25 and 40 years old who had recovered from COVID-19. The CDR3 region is CASSQQSLYGYTF. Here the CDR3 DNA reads TGTGCCAGCAGCCAACAGTCTCTCTATGGCTACACCTTC.